Reported below is one T cell receptor (beta chain). It has no known antigen specificity. No much larger clonotype is one base removed from it; base qualities were not supplied. This specimen's treatment or condition label, per the study, means: roughly 10-day PBMC culture with coronavirus spike peptide pools or control peptides (ViraFEST assay). The study used the ViraFEST assay, which expanded antigen-specific T cells with peptide pools and then identified expanded clonotypes by TCR sequencing. The convalescent patients' positive SARS-CoV-2 PCR tests were from March to December 2020, which was before the Alpha, Beta and Delta variants emerged in the United States. Some 2 million PBMCs per well were cultured in IMDM with 5% human AB serum and 8.5 to 10 IU/ml IL-2, plus 10 ug/ml peptide pools. On days 3 and 7, half of the culture medium was replaced with fresh IL-2-containing medium. After around 10 days of culture, CD4+ T cells were isolated by negative selection with the EasySep CD4+ T cell isolation kit. Ficoll-Paque Plus gradient centrifugation was used to isolate PBMCs from whole blood, and the isolated PBMCs were then either used fresh or cryopreserved at -140C. Triplicate wells were generally used for each culture condition.

This sample is part of a study of vaccination and CD4 T cells after COVID-19 (dated by TCRdb to 2021 to 2024). Concerning the study at large: Convalescent patients had a positive SARS-CoV-2 result on nasal swab PCR, and of these patients, nine had mild disease and one had severe disease. Post-COVID blood samples from convalescent patients were collected a median of approximately 100 days after diagnosis, with a range of roughly 30 to 170 days. Post-vaccine blood samples were taken a median of around 70 days after the second vaccine dose, with a range of about 12 to 250 days. In control cultures, a CEFX viral epitope pool was used as positive control, an HIV-1 Nef peptide pool was used as negative control, or no peptide was added. Overlapping spike peptide pools from SARS-CoV-2 and from the common cold coronaviruses HCoV-NL63, HCoV-OC43 and HCoV-229E were used as culture stimuli. Six males and four females were included in the convalescent cohort, with two Hispanic individuals, seven Caucasians, two Asians and one multiracial person represented. Participants got two doses of the Pfizer-BioNTech BNT162b2 vaccine (n=8) or two doses of the Moderna mRNA-1273 vaccine (n=2). The spike-specific CD4+ TCR repertoire was compared before and after mRNA vaccination in around ten COVID-19 convalescent patients and a handful of infection-naive healthy vaccine recipients. Points the paper makes about the study in general: In convalescent patients, nearly all vaccine-specific clones (304 of 307) were found to be mono-reactive for SARS-CoV-2 spike rather than cross-reactive with common cold coronaviruses. An increase in the median number of SARS-CoV-2-reactive clonotypes from 20 to 25 after infection to some 38 after vaccination was observed, but the change was not found to be significant. In convalescent patients, a median approximately 83% of post-vaccine SARS-CoV-2-reactive clones were detected only after vaccination, suggesting vaccine-specific priming. Only a relatively small number of convalescent patients were included in the study, and early timepoints following natural infection were not analyzed.

The protocol used for the library was PCR. At the Johns Hopkins FTIC core, DNA from the cultured CD4+ T cells underwent TCR sequencing with the Oncomine TCR Beta short-read assay. The QIAamp micro DNA kit was used to extract genomic DNA from the cultured CD4+ T cells. The Oncomine TCR Beta libraries from cultured CD4+ T cells were pooled using unique dual indexes and then sequenced on an Illumina iSeq 100. In the authors' own workflow: Non-productive sequences were removed, and CDR3s that did not start with C, did not end with F or W, or were shorter than 7 amino acids were discarded. Antigen-specific clonotypes were identified using the MANAFEST web application through comparison of peptide-stimulated wells with reference and other culture wells. To be called positive, a clone needed an FDR below 0.05, an odds ratio above 5, and a productive frequency above 0.1% in at least two of three replicate wells. A clonotype counted as cross-reactive if it showed significant expansion both in the SARS-CoV-2 spike wells and in at least one common cold coronavirus spike condition. Levenshtein distances (stringdist) and unrooted phylogenetic trees (ape) in R version 3.6.1 were used to assess CDR3 homology. TCRdb reanalyzed the raw reads on its own, using fastp at Q25 for trimming and MiXCR for clone calling, and kept in-frame beta chains. Rows with a matching CDR3 protein are joined into one entry that keeps the most common DNA and genes. Clone size and V and J calls follow TCRdb, not the original study. Counted in this sample were approximately 10,000 distinct CDR3 sequences; 45% of them appeared once. About 22% of the sample is taken by the ten largest.

CDR3 length: 12 amino acids, cysteine to phenylalanine. Here the CDR3 DNA is all that survives: 36 bases in frame from base 1. CDR1 and CDR2 are read off the germline V gene as SNHLY and FYNNEI. Trimming takes 5 bases from V and 7 bases from J, and the germline ends sit 8 bases apart. The TCR sequence derives from a human donor with COVID-19. The sequence is built from TRBV2 and TRBJ1-4; a confident D gene designation cannot be given. The sample consisted of cultured CD4+ T cells from blood, taken after SARS-CoV-2 vaccination. The encoded CDR3 is CASSLRGEKLFF. The nucleotide sequence is given as TGTGCCAGCAGTCTCCGGGGTGAAAAACTGTTTTTT.